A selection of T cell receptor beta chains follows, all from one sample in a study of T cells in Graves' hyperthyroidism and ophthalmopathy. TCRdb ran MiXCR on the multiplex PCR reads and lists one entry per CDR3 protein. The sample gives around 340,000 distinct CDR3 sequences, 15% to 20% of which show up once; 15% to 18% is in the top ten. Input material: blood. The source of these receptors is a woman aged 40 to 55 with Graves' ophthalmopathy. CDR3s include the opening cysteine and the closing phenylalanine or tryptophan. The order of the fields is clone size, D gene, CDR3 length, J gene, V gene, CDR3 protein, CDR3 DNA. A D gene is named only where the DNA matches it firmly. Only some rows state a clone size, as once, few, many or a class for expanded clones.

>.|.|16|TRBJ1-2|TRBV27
CASSPTSGPLHYGYTF
TGTGCCAGCAGTCCCACCTCCGGGCCCCTCCACTATGGCTACACCTTC
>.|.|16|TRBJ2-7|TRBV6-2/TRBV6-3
CASSYSRMGTSLALYF
TGTGCCAGCAGTTACTCGAGGATGGGGACCTCCCTCGCCCTGTACTTC
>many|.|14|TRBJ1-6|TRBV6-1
CASSEGTDNSPLHF
TGTGCCAGCAGTGAAGGAACAGATAATTCACCCCTCCACTTT
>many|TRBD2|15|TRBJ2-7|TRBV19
CASSIESGSSNEQYF
TGTGCCAGTAGTATAGAAAGCGGGAGTTCCAACGAGCAGTACTTC
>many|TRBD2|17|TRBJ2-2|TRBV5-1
CASSWAPSGSNTGELFF
TGCGCCAGCAGCTGGGCCCCTAGCGGGAGTAACACCGGGGAGCTGTTTTTT
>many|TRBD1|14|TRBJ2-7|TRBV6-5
CASKKGQGSYEQYF
TGTGCCAGCAAGAAGGGACAGGGCTCCTACGAGCAGTACTTC
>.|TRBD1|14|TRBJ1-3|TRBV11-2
CASSPRGQGYTIYF
TGTGCCAGCAGCCCAAGAGGACAGGGCTACACCATATATTTT
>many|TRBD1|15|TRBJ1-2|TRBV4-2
CASSQVGQINYGYTF
TGTGCCAGCAGCCAAGTGGGACAGATAAACTATGGCTACACCTTC
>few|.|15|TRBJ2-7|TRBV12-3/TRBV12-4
CASSSVGRVSYEQYF
TGTGCCAGCAGCTCCGTGGGGCGGGTCTCCTACGAGCAGTACTTC
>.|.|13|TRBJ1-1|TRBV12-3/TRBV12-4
CASSDTGGSEAFF
TGTGCCAGCAGCGACACGGGGGGCTCCGAAGCTTTCTTT
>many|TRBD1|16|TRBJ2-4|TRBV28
CASSLWGTGGLGIQYF
TGTGCCAGCAGTTTATGGGGGACAGGGGGCTTGGGGATTCAGTACTTC
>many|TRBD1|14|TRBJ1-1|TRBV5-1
CASSEGQMNTEAFF
TGCGCCAGCAGCGAGGGACAGATGAACACTGAAGCTTTCTTT
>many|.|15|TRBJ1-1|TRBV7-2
CASSLARGSNTEAFF
TGTGCCAGCAGCTTAGCGAGGGGATCGAACACTGAAGCTTTCTTT
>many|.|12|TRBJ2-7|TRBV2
CASGRSGYEQYF
TGTGCCAGCGGTCGCAGCGGTTACGAGCAGTACTTC
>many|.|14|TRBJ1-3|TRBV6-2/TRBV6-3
CASSVGGSVNTIYF
TGTGCCAGCAGCGTCGGGGGATCAGTAAACACCATATATTTT
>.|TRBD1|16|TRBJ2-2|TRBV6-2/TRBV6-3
CASSRTGGRGTGELFF
TGTGCCAGCAGCCGGACAGGGGGTAGGGGGACCGGGGAGCTGTTTTTT
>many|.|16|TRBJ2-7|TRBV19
CASSSSWDFQTYEQYF
TGTGCCAGTAGTAGTTCGTGGGACTTCCAGACGTACGAGCAGTACTTC
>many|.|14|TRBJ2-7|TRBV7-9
CASSPLLGSYEQYF
TGTGCCAGCAGCCCCTTACTGGGGAGCTACGAGCAGTACTTC
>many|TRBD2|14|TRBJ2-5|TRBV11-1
CASSFSGEGETQYF
TGTGCCAGCAGCTTCTCCGGGGAGGGGGAGACCCAGTACTTC
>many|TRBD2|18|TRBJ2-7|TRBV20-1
CSARGPPGGRAKDYEQYF
TGCAGTGCTAGAGGCCCTCCGGGCGGGAGGGCGAAAGACTACGAGCAGTACTTC
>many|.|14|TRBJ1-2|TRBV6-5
CASSYSRVTHGYTF
TGTGCCAGCAGTTACTCGAGGGTTACGCATGGCTACACCTTC
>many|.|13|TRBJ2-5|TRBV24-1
CATSDYFEETQYF
TGTGCCACCAGTGATTACTTCGAAGAGACCCAGTACTTC
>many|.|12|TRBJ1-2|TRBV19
CASSILGYGYTF
TGTGCCAGTAGTATACTGGGATATGGCTACACCTTC
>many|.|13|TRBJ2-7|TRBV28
CASSISGTTEQYF
TGTGCCAGCAGTATCTCCGGGACAACCGAGCAGTACTTC
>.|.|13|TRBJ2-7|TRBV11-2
CASSFDSPGEQYF
TGTGCCAGCAGCTTTGATTCCCCAGGAGAGCAGTACTTC
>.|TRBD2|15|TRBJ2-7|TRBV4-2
CASSPRTSGNYEQYF
TGTGCCAGCAGCCCCAGGACTAGCGGAAACTACGAGCAGTACTTC
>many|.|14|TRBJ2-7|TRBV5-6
CASSFGIKPYEQYF
TGTGCCAGCAGCTTCGGTATAAAGCCCTACGAGCAGTACTTC
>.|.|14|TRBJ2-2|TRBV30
CAWSVHRVIRELFF
TGTGCCTGGAGTGTGCACAGGGTTATCAGGGAGCTGTTTTTT
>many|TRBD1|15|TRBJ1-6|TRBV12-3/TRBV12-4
CASKQLQGGNSPLHF
TGTGCCAGCAAACAATTACAGGGGGGGAATTCACCCCTCCACTTT
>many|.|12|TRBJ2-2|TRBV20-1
CSARGDGGELFF
TGCAGTGCTAGAGGTGACGGCGGGGAGCTGTTTTTT
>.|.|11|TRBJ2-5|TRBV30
CACQDRETQYF
TGTGCCTGTCAGGACCGGGAGACCCAGTACTTC
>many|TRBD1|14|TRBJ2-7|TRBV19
CASSMKDRLYEQYF
TGTGCCAGTAGTATGAAGGACAGGCTATACGAGCAGTACTTC
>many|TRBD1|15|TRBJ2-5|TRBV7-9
CASSIRQGARETQYF
TGTGCCAGCAGCATCAGACAGGGGGCGCGGGAGACCCAGTACTTC